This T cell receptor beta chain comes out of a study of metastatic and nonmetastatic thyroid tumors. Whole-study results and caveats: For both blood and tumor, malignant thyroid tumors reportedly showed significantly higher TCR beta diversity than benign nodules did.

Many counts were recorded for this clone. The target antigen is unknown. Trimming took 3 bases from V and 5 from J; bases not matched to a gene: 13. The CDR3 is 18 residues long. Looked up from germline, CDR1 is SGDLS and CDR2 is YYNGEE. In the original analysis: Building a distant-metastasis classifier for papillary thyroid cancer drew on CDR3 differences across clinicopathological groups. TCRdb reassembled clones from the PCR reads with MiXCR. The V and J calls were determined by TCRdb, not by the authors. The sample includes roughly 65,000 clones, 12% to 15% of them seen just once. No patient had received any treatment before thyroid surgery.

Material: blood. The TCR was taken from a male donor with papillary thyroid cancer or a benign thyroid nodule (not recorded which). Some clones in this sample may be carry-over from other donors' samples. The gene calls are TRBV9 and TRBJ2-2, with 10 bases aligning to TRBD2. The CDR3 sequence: CASSALIVAGGGTGELFF. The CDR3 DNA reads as TGTGCCAGCAGCGCTCTAATCGTAGCGGGAGGAGGGACCGGGGAGCTGTTTTTT.